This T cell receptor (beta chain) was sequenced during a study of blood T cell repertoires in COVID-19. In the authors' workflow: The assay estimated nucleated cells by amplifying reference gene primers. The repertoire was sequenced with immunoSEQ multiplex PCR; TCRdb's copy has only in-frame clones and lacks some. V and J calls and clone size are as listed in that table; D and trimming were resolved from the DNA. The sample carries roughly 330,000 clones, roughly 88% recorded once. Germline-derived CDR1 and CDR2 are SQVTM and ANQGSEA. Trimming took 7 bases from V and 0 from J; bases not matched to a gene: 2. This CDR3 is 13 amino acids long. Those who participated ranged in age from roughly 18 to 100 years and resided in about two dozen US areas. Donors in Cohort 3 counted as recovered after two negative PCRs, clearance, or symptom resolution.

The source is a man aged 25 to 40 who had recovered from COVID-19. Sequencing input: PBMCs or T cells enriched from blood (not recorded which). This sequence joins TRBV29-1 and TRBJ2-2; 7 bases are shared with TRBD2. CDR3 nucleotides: TGCAGCGCCGGACTAGCGAACACCGGGGAGCTGTTTTTT. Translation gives CSAGLANTGELFF.